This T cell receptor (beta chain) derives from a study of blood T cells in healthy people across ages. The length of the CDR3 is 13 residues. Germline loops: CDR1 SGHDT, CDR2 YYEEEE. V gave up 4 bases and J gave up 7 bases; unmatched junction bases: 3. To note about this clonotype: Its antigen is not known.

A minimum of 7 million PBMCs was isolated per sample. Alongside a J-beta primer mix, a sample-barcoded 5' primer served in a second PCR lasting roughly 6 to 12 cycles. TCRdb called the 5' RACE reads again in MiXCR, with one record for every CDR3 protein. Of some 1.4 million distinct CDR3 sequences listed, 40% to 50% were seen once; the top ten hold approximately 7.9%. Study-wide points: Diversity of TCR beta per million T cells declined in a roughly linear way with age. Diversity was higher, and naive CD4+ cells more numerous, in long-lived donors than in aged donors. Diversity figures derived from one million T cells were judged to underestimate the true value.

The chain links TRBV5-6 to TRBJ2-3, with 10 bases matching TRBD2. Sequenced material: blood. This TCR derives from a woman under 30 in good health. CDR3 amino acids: CASSSGGAYTQYF. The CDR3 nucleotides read TGTGCCAGCAGCAGCGGGGGGGCATATACGCAGTATTTT. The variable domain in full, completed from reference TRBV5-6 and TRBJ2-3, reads DAGVTQSPTHLIKTRGQQVTLRCSPKSGHDTVSWYQQALGQGPQFIFQYYEEEERQRGNFPDRFSGHQFPNYSSELNVNALLLGDSALYLCASSSGGAYTQYFGPGTRLTVL.